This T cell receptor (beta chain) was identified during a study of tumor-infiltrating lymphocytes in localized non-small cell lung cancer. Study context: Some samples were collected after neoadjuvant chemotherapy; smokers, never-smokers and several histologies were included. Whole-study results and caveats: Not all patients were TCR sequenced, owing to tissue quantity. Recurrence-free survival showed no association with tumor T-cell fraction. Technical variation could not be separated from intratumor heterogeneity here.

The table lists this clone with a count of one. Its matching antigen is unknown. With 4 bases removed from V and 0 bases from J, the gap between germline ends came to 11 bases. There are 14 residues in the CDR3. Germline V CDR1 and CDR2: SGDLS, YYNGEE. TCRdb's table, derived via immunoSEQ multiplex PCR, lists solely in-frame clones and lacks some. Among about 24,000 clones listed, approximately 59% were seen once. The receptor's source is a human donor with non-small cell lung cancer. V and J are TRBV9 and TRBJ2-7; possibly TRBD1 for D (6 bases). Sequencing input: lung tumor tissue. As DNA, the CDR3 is TGTGCCAGCAGCCACCGGGACAACTCCTACGAGCAGTACTTC. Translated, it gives CASSHRDNSYEQYF.